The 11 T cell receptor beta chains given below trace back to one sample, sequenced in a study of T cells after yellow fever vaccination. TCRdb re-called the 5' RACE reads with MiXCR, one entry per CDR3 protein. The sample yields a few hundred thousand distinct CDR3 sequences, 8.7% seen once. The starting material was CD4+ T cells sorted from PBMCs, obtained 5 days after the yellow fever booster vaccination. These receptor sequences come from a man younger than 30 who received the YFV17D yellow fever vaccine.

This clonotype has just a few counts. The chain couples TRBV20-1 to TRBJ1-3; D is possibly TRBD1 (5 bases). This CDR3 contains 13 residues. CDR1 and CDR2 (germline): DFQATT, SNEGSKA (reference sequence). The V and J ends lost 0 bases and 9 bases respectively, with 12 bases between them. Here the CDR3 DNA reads TGCAGTGCTAGAGACAGGGTGGATGGCACCATATATTTT. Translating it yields CSARDRVDGTIYF.

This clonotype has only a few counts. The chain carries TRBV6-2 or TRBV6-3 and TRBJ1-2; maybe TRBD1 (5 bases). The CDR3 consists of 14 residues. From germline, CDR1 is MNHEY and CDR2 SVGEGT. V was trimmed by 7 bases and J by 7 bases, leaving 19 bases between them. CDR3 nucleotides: TGTGCCAGCAAAAGGACCAGGGCGGGTAGTGGCTACACCTTC. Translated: CASKRTRAGSGYTF.

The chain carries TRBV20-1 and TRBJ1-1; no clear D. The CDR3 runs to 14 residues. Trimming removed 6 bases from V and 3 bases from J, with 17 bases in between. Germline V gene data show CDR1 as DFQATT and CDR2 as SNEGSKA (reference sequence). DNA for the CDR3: TGCAGTGCCCAAAGCGAGCTTTTTGACACTGAAGCTTTCTTT. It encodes CSAQSELFDTEAFF.

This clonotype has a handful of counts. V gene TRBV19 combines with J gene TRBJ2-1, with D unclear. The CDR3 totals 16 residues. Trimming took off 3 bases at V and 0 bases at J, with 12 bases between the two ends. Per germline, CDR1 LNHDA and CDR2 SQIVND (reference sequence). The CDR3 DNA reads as TGTGCCAGTAGTATTTTTGGGAAAAGCTCCTACAATGAGCAGTTCTTC. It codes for CASSIFGKSSYNEQFF.

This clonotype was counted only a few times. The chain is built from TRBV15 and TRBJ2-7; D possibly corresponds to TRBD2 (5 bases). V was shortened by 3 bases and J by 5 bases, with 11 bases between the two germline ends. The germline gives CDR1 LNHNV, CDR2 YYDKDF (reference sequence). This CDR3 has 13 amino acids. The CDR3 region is CATSRRVGDEQYF. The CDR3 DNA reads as TGTGCCACCAGCAGGAGGGTCGGGGACGAGCAGTACTTC.

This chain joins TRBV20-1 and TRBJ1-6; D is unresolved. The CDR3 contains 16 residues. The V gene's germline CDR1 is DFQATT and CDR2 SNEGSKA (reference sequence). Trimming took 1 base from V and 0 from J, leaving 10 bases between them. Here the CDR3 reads CSARAELSSYNSPLHF. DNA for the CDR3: TGCAGTGCTAGAGCAGAACTGAGCTCCTATAATTCACCCCTCCACTTT.

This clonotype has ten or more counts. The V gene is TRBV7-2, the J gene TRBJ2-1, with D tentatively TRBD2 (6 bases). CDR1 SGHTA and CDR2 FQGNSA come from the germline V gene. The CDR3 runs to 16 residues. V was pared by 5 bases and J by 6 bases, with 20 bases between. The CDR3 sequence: CASSQHAGREVNEQFF. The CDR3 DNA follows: TGTGCCAGCAGCCAGCACGCCGGGAGAGAGGTCAATGAGCAGTTCTTC. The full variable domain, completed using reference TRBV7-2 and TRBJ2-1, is GAGVSQSPSNKVTEKGKDVELRCDPISGHTALYWYRQSLGQGLEFLIYFQGNSAPDKSGLPSDRFSAERTGGSVSTLTIQRTQQEDSAVYLCASSQHAGREVNEQFFGPGTRLTVL.

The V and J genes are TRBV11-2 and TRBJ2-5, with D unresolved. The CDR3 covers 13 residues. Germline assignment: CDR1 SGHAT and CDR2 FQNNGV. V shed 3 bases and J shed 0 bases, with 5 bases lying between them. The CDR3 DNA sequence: TGTGCCAGCAGCTTGGGAAACCAAGAGACCCAGTACTTC. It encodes CASSLGNQETQYF.

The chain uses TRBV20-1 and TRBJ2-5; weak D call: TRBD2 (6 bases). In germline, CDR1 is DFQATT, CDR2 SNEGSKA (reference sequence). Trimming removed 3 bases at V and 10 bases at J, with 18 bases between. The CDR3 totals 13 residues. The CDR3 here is CSARPWTEEGQYF. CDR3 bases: TGCAGTGCTAGGCCCTGGACGGAGGAGGGCCAGTACTTC.

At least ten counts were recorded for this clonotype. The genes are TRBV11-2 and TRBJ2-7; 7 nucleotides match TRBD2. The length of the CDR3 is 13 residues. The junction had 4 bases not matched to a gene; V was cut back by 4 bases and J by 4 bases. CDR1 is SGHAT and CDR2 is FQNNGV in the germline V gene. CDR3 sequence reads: CASSWGLPYEQYF. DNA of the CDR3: TGTGCCAGCAGCTGGGGACTACCATACGAGCAGTACTTC.

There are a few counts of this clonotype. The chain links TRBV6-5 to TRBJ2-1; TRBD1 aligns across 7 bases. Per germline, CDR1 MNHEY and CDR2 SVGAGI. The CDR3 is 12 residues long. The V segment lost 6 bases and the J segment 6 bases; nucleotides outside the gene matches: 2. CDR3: CASRGQPNEQFF. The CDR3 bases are TGTGCCAGCAGGGGACAGCCCAATGAGCAGTTCTTC.